The clone carrying this T cell receptor beta chain was counted a few times. The CDR3 covers 14 residues. Trimming at V came to 1 base and at J to 6 bases, leaving 6 bases not matched to a gene. CDR1 and CDR2 (germline): SGHTA, FQGNSA. TCRdb reprocessed the 5' RACE reads via MiXCR and lists one record per CDR3 protein. Of 350,000 or so distinct CDR3 sequences in the sample, 20% to 25% were seen once. This sample was taken from a study of T-cell memory formation after mild COVID-19. Study-wide background: TCR clusters showed largely donor specificity.

This TCR was recovered from a man between 18 and 35 years old who had mild COVID-19 (a few samples of this study predate the infection). Cell type and time point are not known. Sequenced sample: PBMCs or a T cell subset sorted from them (not recorded which). V gene TRBV7-2 combines with J gene TRBJ2-7; TRBD2 aligns across 7 bases. CDR3 protein: CASSLGRGSGEQYV. Written as DNA, the CDR3 is TGTGCCAGCAGCTTAGGGCGGGGGTCCGGCGAGCAGTACGTC.